This record covers a single TCR beta chain. The sample originates from a study of blood T cell repertoires in COVID-19. Study as a whole: Whether acute or convalescent, the COVID-19 samples came from the United States, Italy and Spain. The cDNA or gDNA used as material had been derived from T cells, B-cell-depleted T cells, or PBMCs.

The CDR3 consists of 17 residues. CDR1 is SGHRS, CDR2 YFSETQ, per germline. V lost 4 bases and J lost 1; bases outside the gene matches: 7. As processed by the authors: Estimates of nucleated cell counts were drawn from the amplification of reference gene primers. Sequencing was performed with immunoSEQ multiplex PCR; in TCRdb, only in-frame clones are kept and a portion is missing. V and J calls and clone size are those listed in that table; D and trimming were worked out from the DNA. The profile shows a few hundred thousand clones, roughly 86% of them singletons. The sequencing input was peripheral blood. The clonotype originates from a woman aged 45-65 years with acute or convalescent COVID-19. This chain connects TRBV5-1 to TRBJ2-3; 12 positions agree with TRBD1. The DNA for the CDR3 is TGCGCCAGCAGCAGGGGGACAGGGGGCAAGGGCACAGATACGCAGTATTTT. Protein sequence: CASSRGTGGKGTDTQYF.